This T cell receptor (beta chain) was documented in a study of T cells in Graves' hyperthyroidism and ophthalmopathy. Findings and limits, study-wide: Median prediction lead before ophthalmopathy onset was about 6.5 months with the model. The blood repertoire included most of the expanded thyroid clonotypes above 0.001.

Trimming shortened V by 2 bases and J by 7 bases, and 20 bases separated the two germline ends. CDR3 length: 16 residues. Germline V gene sequence: CDR1 SEHNR, CDR2 FQNEAQ (reference sequence). Regions amplified from RNA transcripts were the TCR beta CDR3 regions. TCR CDR3 underwent first-round RT-PCR with the HTBI primer set. TCRdb re-analysed the multiplex PCR reads in MiXCR, keeping a single row per CDR3 protein. The sample has over 700,000 distinct CDR3 sequences, 30% to 40% seen once. Each diagnosis drew on symptoms, thyroxine, TRAb, thyroid ultrasound and orbital computed tomography findings. About this clonotype itself: The antigen is not known.

This chain links TRBV7-9 with TRBJ1-2, with D perhaps TRBD1 (5 bases). The receptor's source is a middle-aged woman with Graves' hyperthyroidism. Sequences were obtained from blood. The CDR3 loop reads CASSLRSGPTTGGYTF. The CDR3 nucleotides read TGTGCCAGCAGCTTACGATCGGGACCCACTACCGGTGGCTACACCTTC.